Listed below are T cell receptor beta chains from one sample, sequenced in a study of CDR3 diversity in severe acne. TCRdb independently ran MiXCR on the PCR reads; one entry per CDR3 protein. The sample includes 84,000 or so distinct CDR3 sequences, about 48% of them seen just once. Material: blood. Receptors originate from a male donor in good health, serving as a control. The CDR3 runs from the conserved cysteine through the conserved F or W. D genes are given only for firm matches. The size entry is marked missing in some rows and otherwise reads once, few, many or a size class.

TRBJ1-5,.,TRBV2,.,CASSPTGLNQPQHF,TGTGCCAGCAGTCCCACAGGGTTAAATCAGCCCCAGCATTTT
TRBJ2-7,many,TRBV10-3,TRBD2,CAIGRGNGDEQYF,TGTGCCATCGGGAGGGGAAACGGCGACGAGCAGTACTTC
TRBJ2-1,.,TRBV20-1,.,CSANGSNNEQFF,TGCAGTGCTAACGGGAGTAACAATGAGCAGTTCTTC
TRBJ2-7,few,TRBV2,.,CASSLSPGEQYF,TGTGCCAGCAGCCTAAGCCCCGGCGAGCAGTACTTC
TRBJ2-2,.,TRBV7-2,TRBD2,CASSPSGGYAGELFF,TGTGCCAGCAGCCCCTCGGGAGGGTATGCCGGGGAGCTGTTTTTT
TRBJ1-2,many,TRBV13,TRBD1,CASSHNRGSYGYTF,TGTGCCAGCAGCCATAACAGGGGGAGTTATGGCTACACCTTC
TRBJ1-2,few,TRBV28,TRBD1,CASSPGDRTNYGYTF,TGTGCCAGCAGTCCAGGGGACAGGACTAACTATGGCTACACCTTC
TRBJ2-1,many,TRBV2,TRBD2,CASSRNEGLAGNEQFF,TGTGCCAGCAGCCGGAATGAGGGACTAGCGGGAAATGAGCAGTTCTTC
TRBJ1-1,.,TRBV5-1,.,CASSSAVGRSTEAFF,TGCGCCAGCAGCTCGGCAGTGGGCAGGTCCACTGAAGCTTTCTTT
TRBJ2-7,many,TRBV6-1,TRBD1,CASTGQVNYEQYF,TGTGCCAGCACGGGACAGGTAAATTACGAGCAGTACTTC
TRBJ1-4,.,TRBV5-1,TRBD1,CASSLATGGGKKLFF,TGCGCCAGCAGCTTGGCGACAGGGGGAGGAAAAAAACTGTTTTTT
TRBJ1-1,many,TRBV7-2,.,CASSKDPGRFAEASF,TGTGCCAGCAGCAAAGACCCGGGAAGGTTCGCTGAAGCTTCCTTT
TRBJ1-2,.,TRBV11-3,.,CASRPKGNYGYTF,TGTGCCAGTAGGCCTAAGGGAAACTATGGCTACACCTTC
TRBJ2-4,.,TRBV9,.,CAGSAHGQTVAKNIQYF,TGTGCCGGCAGCGCACACGGACAGACTGTAGCCAAAAACATTCAGTACTTC
TRBJ1-2,.,TRBV7-8,.,CASSVKSSRDGYTF,TGTGCCAGCAGCGTCAAGAGCTCCCGGGATGGCTACACCTTC
TRBJ1-2,.,TRBV20-1,TRBD1,CSASTDRDYGYTF,TGCAGTGCTAGTACCGACAGGGACTATGGCTACACCTTC
TRBJ1-1,.,TRBV4-2,.,CASSQGADVLNEPFF,TGTGCCAGCAGCCAAGGAGCGGACGTTCTCAATGAGCCTTTCTTC
TRBJ1-1,.,TRBV2,.,CAGSEEQNTEAFF,TGTGCCGGCAGTGAAGAACAGAACACTGAAGCTTTCTTT
TRBJ2-7,many,TRBV4-1,.,CASSQPRGGQGSYEQYF,TGCGCCAGCAGCCAACCCCGGGGGGGACAGGGCTCCTACGAGCAGTACTTC
TRBJ2-7,.,TRBV19,.,CASSIRVKGRSIPSYEQYF,TGTGCCAGTAGTATAAGGGTAAAGGGGAGGAGCATTCCCTCCTACGAGCAGTACTTC
TRBJ2-3,many,TRBV27,TRBD2,CASSLTSGSRTDTQYF,TGTGCCAGCAGTTTGACTAGCGGGAGTCGCACAGATACGCAGTATTTT
TRBJ2-2,.,TRBV7-9,.,CASSPGGDVTGELFF,TGTGCCAGCAGCCCAGGGGGGGACGTAACCGGGGAGCTGTTTTTT
TRBJ1-2,.,TRBV19,.,CASSISLNYGYTF,TGTGCCAGTAGTATCAGTCTCAACTATGGCTACACCTTC
TRBJ2-2,.,TRBV7-2,.,CASSLVRLNTGELFF,TGTGCCAGCAGCTTAGTCAGGCTGAACACCGGGGAGCTGTTTTTT
TRBJ2-5,few,TRBV5-1,.,CASKSGGHQETQYF,TGCGCCAGCAAGTCCGGGGGGCACCAAGAGACCCAGTACTTC
TRBJ2-5,few,TRBV25-1,TRBD2,CASSDGMLAGVRETQYF,TGTGCCAGCAGCGACGGGATGCTAGCGGGAGTACGGGAGACCCAGTACTTC
TRBJ2-3,many,TRBV2,.,CASSEEARSDTQYF,TGTGCCAGCAGTGAAGAGGCGCGCTCAGATACGCAGTATTTT
TRBJ2-7,.,TRBV7-6,.,CASSPQESGPYEQYF,TGTGCCAGCAGTCCTCAGGAATCAGGCCCCTACGAGCAGTACTTC
TRBJ1-2,many,TRBV6-1,.,CASSEPGPNYGYTF,TGTGCCAGCAGTGAACCAGGGCCTAACTATGGCTACACCTTC
TRBJ2-7,.,TRBV20-1,.,CSARDPLTVGSIYEQYF,TGCAGTGCTAGGGATCCCTTGACAGTTGGTTCCATCTACGAGCAGTACTTC
TRBJ2-5,.,TRBV24-1,.,CATSDFGGNQETQYF,TGTGCCACCAGTGATTTCGGAGGTAACCAAGAGACCCAGTACTTC
TRBJ2-5,few,TRBV5-1,.,CASSGANRRETQYF,TGCGCCAGCAGCGGGGCTAACAGGAGGGAGACCCAGTACTTC
TRBJ2-7,many,TRBV7-9,.,CASPGQALSYEQYF,TGTGCCAGCCCAGGGCAGGCGCTTTCCTACGAGCAGTACTTC
TRBJ2-7,few,TRBV10-1,.,CASSGGREQYF,TGCGCCAGCAGTGGGGGCCGCGAGCAGTACTTC
TRBJ2-7,.,TRBV20-1,TRBD1,CSFGQGGTYEQYF,TGCAGTTTCGGACAGGGAGGCACCTACGAGCAGTACTTC
TRBJ2-2,.,TRBV11-1,.,CASSPITGEWTGELFF,TGTGCCAGCAGCCCTATTACGGGAGAATGGACCGGGGAGCTGTTTTTT
TRBJ1-1,.,TRBV20-1,.,CSASSTPRGAFF,TGCAGTGCTAGCTCGACGCCCCGAGGAGCTTTCTTT
TRBJ2-3,many,TRBV2,.,CASVGGLTDTQYF,TGTGCCAGCGTAGGGGGTTTGACGGATACGCAGTATTTT
TRBJ1-4,many,TRBV18,.,CASSPREEVNEKLFF,TGTGCCAGCTCACCGCGGGAGGAGGTAAATGAAAAACTGTTTTTT
TRBJ2-5,.,TRBV9,.,CASRTLGGTETQYF,TGTGCCAGCAGAACTCTCGGAGGGACGGAGACCCAGTACTTC
TRBJ1-1,few,TRBV5-8,.,CASSLDSPREAFF,TGTGCCAGCAGCTTGGATTCCCCCAGAGAAGCTTTCTTT
TRBJ1-1,medium-sized,TRBV7-8,TRBD1,CASSQGQGFWETEAFF,TGTGCCAGTTCCCAGGGACAGGGGTTTTGGGAAACTGAAGCTTTCTTT
TRBJ2-7,.,TRBV6-5,TRBD1,CASRQQGRGYEQYF,TGTGCCAGCAGGCAACAGGGGAGAGGCTACGAGCAGTACTTC
TRBJ1-1,few,TRBV30,.,CAWSVQEGTEAFF,TGTGCCTGGAGTGTACAAGAGGGGACTGAAGCTTTCTTT
TRBJ1-2,.,TRBV7-2,.,CASSQGRTYGYTF,TGTGCCAGCAGCCAAGGACGTACTTATGGCTACACCTTC
TRBJ1-1,many,TRBV29-1,.,CSGSDTSNTEAFF,TGCAGCGGATCCGACACCTCGAACACTGAAGCTTTCTTT
TRBJ1-6,many,TRBV10-3,.,CAISEGEGSPLHF,TGTGCCATCAGTGAAGGGGAAGGCTCACCCCTCCACTTT
TRBJ2-1,.,TRBV9,TRBD2,CASSADSGTSGSSDEQFF,TGTGCCAGCAGCGCCGACTCCGGGACTAGCGGGAGTTCGGATGAGCAGTTCTTC
TRBJ1-1,few,TRBV6-5,.,CASSYAGINTEAFF,TGTGCCAGCAGTTACGCCGGGATCAACACTGAAGCTTTCTTT
TRBJ1-2,few,TRBV6-5,.,CASSYGFSSGLLDGYTF,TGTGCCAGCAGTTATGGGTTTTCTTCGGGTTTATTGGATGGCTACACCTTC
TRBJ2-5,.,TRBV29-1,TRBD1,CSVEGGQGPGETQYF,TGCAGCGTTGAAGGTGGACAGGGTCCTGGGGAGACCCAGTACTTC
TRBJ2-1,many,TRBV9,.,CANSSSQLAPINEQFF,TGTGCCAACAGCTCATCCCAGCTAGCGCCGATCAATGAGCAGTTCTTC
TRBJ2-7,.,TRBV7-2,.,CASSPASSGGYEQYF,TGTGCCAGCAGCCCCGCGAGTAGCGGAGGCTACGAGCAGTACTTC
TRBJ1-3,many,TRBV5-4,.,CASSSTDREGGWGNTIYF,TGTGCCAGCAGCTCGACCGACAGAGAGGGTGGTTGGGGAAACACCATATATTTT
TRBJ2-5,medium-sized,TRBV2,.,CASSEQVSWYQETQYF,TGTGCCAGCAGTGAACAGGTATCTTGGTACCAAGAGACCCAGTACTTC
TRBJ2-2,.,TRBV7-9,.,CASSLAGPKSGELFF,TGTGCCAGCAGCTTAGCCGGGCCCAAGTCCGGGGAGCTGTTTTTT
TRBJ2-7,few,TRBV2,.,CASSETEGYEQYF,TGTGCCAGCAGTGAGACGGAGGGCTACGAGCAGTACTTC
TRBJ1-1,medium-sized,TRBV19,.,CASSRYDSAFF,TGTGCCAGTAGCCGGTACGATTCGGCTTTCTTT
TRBJ2-7,.,TRBV16,TRBD2,CASSQWTSGSYEQYF,TGTGCCAGCAGCCAATGGACTAGCGGTTCCTACGAGCAGTACTTC